The 30 T cell receptor beta chains listed next were all sequenced from one sample in a study of vaccination effects on CD4 cells after COVID-19. TCRdb's copy holds only in-frame clones and misses some; the assay was immunoSEQ multiplex PCR. Of around 28,000 clones in the sample, about three quarters are singletons; the top ten hold less than 20%. Expansion of antigen-specific CD4+ T cells with viral peptide pools was carried out by the ViraFEST assay before sequencing. The authors isolated CD4+ T cells after more than eight days of culture. This person caught SARS-CoV-2 sometime from March to December 2020, and PCR testing confirmed the infection. These TCRs are of unknown antigen specificity. The sequenced sample was CD4+ T cells from PBMCs cultured with HCoV-NL63 spike peptides, obtained before COVID-19 vaccination. The receptors were sampled from a human donor who had a prior SARS-CoV-2 infection.

V and J are TRBV5-1 and TRBJ2-3; 8 positions match TRBD1. J lost 5 bases, V lost 1 base, and 6 bases had no gene match. The CDR3 consists of 15 residues. CDR1 and CDR2 from the germline V gene are SGHRS and YFSETQ. CDR3 sequence reads: CASSLQGASGDTQYF. The CDR3 DNA sequence: TGCGCCAGCAGCTTGCAGGGGGCTTCTGGAGATACGCAGTATTTT. Variable domain in full (rest from reference TRBV5-1 and TRBJ2-3): KAGVTQTPRYLIKTRGQQVTLSCSPISGHRSVSWYQQTPGQGLQFLFEYFSETQRNKGNFPGRFSGRQFSNSRSEMNVSTLELGDSALYLCASSLQGASGDTQYFGPGTRLTVL.

This clone was counted only a few times. This chain's CDR3 is CASSYFNADQPQHF. CDR3 nucleotides: TGTGCCAGCAGTTACTTTAACGCAGATCAGCCCCAGCATTTT. This chain links TRBV6-2 or TRBV6-3 with TRBJ1-5; D ambiguous. This CDR3 region has 14 residues. CDR1 MNHEY and CDR2 SVGEGT come from the germline V gene. Between the trimmed V and J ends, which lost 1 base and 5 bases, there was a span of 9 bases.

The gene calls are TRBV5-1 and TRBJ1-6, with D possibly TRBD1 on 6 matching bases. V was trimmed by 6 bases and J by 5 bases, leaving 15 bases between them. The CDR3 has 15 residues. CDR1 is SGHRS, CDR2 YFSETQ, per germline. CDR3 sequence reads: CASTAQGSNNSPLHF. The CDR3 bases are TGCGCCAGCACCGCACAGGGTTCAAATAATTCACCCCTCCACTTT.

The V and J genes are TRBV5-1 and TRBJ2-1; D remains unclear. V dropped 3 bases and J dropped 8 bases, with 18 bases sitting between them. This CDR3 has 15 residues. Looked up from germline, CDR1 is SGHRS and CDR2 is YFSETQ. Here the CDR3 DNA reads TGCGCCAGCAGCTCTTATCCCCACAGTAGCTATGAGCAGTTCTTC. Its protein product is CASSSYPHSSYEQFF.

This clone was picked up a small number of times. The chain links TRBV11-1 to TRBJ1-1; D is uncertain. The V and J ends lost 5 bases and 3 bases respectively, with 4 bases between them. The CDR3 is made up of 11 amino acids. The germline gives CDR1 SGHAT, CDR2 FQDESV (reference sequence). This chain's CDR3 is CASSPDTEAFF. The CDR3 DNA is TGTGCCAGCAGCCCGGACACTGAAGCTTTCTTT.

This clone has a handful of counts. The chain recombines TRBV3-1 (or the pseudogene TRBV3-2) with TRBJ2-1, with D tentatively TRBD2 (6 bases). There are 16 residues in the CDR3. Germline assignment: CDR1 LGHDT and CDR2 YNNKEL (reference sequence). Trimming removed 3 bases from V and 8 bases from J, with 20 bases in between. This CDR3 is CASSHTGLGSGYEQFF. The CDR3 DNA sequence: TGTGCCAGCAGCCATACGGGACTCGGTTCTGGCTATGAGCAGTTCTTC.

A single count supports this clone. This chain joins TRBV5-1 and TRBJ2-2, with a possible D match to TRBD2 (6 bases). Germline values: CDR1 SGHRS, CDR2 YFSETQ. V lost 4 bases to trimming and J lost 6 bases, with 10 bases between them. The CDR3 is made up of 13 amino acids. CDR3 in DNA: TGCGCCAGCAGCAAGACTAGTGCCGGGGAGCTGTTTTTT. Encoded protein: CASSKTSAGELFF.

The chain has TRBV7-2 and TRBJ1-5; 8 positions match TRBD1. CDR1 SGHTA and CDR2 FQGNSA come from the germline V gene. CDR3 length equals 16 residues. J was trimmed by 1 base and V by 4 bases; bases with no gene match: 6. CDR3 DNA: TGTGCCAGCAGCTCCACCGGACAGGGAAGCAATCAGCCCCAGCATTTT. Its protein is CASSSTGQGSNQPQHF.

This chain connects TRBV19 to TRBJ2-7; a weak D match, TRBD2 (5 bases). With 6 bases removed from V and 5 bases from J, the gap between germline ends came to 11 bases. This CDR3 contains 12 residues. CDR1 is LNHDA, CDR2 SQIVND, per germline (reference sequence). This CDR3 reads CASRALGDEQYF. The CDR3 DNA follows: TGTGCCAGTAGGGCCCTCGGGGACGAGCAGTACTTC. Variable domain in full (rest from reference TRBV19 and TRBJ2-7): DGGITQSPKYLFRKEGQNVTLSCEQNLNHDAMYWYRQDPGQGLRLIYYSQIVNDFQKGDIAEGYSVSREKKESFPLTVTSAQKNPTAFYLCASRALGDEQYFGPGTRLTVT.

The rearrangement joins TRBV5-4 to TRBJ2-1; 10 bases line up with TRBD2. CDR1 SGHNT and CDR2 YYREEE come from the germline V gene (reference sequence). V trimming: 4 bases; J trimming: 4 bases; junction bases outside the gene matches: 11. The CDR3 loop spans 17 amino acids. The CDR3 region has the DNA TGTGCCAGCAGCCTTCGAAGCGGGAGGGCCGTTTACAATGAGCAGTTCTTC. The encoded protein is CASSLRSGRAVYNEQFF.

The chain couples TRBV27 to TRBJ2-1; 14 positions agree with TRBD2. The CDR3 extends over 15 amino acids. J gave up 14 bases and V 0 bases, and 6 bases lay outside the gene matches. Germline CDR1 is MNHEY and CDR2 is SMNVEV (reference sequence). CDR3 protein: CASSLSRLAGGPEFF. CDR3 nucleotide sequence: TGTGCCAGCAGTTTATCTCGACTAGCGGGGGGGCCTGAGTTCTTC.

V and J are TRBV5-7 and TRBJ2-7, with 15 bases that match TRBD2. TRBV5-7 is an ORF; its function is uncertain. The V gene end was trimmed by 4 bases and the J gene end by 4 bases; junction bases not matched to a gene: 6. This CDR3 contains 16 residues. The CDR3 spells CASSRTSGRVPYEQYF. As DNA, the CDR3 is TGTGCCAGCAGCCGGACTAGCGGGAGGGTCCCTTACGAGCAGTACTTC.

This clone has more than one count but fewer than ten. CDR3 amino acids: CASSGGGYGYTF. The CDR3 DNA reads as TGTGCCAGCAGCGGCGGTGGGTATGGCTACACCTTC. The chain has TRBV9 and TRBJ1-2, with D uncertain. The V end lost 3 bases, the J end lost 5 bases, and 8 bases lay between the germline ends. This CDR3 spans 12 amino acids. Germline V CDR1 and CDR2: SGDLS, YYNGEE.

V and J are TRBV5-6 and TRBJ1-3; D unclear. The V and J ends lost 4 bases and 3 bases respectively, with 17 bases between them. The germline gives CDR1 SGHDT, CDR2 YYEEEE. The CDR3 is 16 residues long. CDR3 DNA: TGTGCCAGCAGCACAAGTACTCAGAACTTTGGAAACACCATATATTTT. Amino acids: CASSTSTQNFGNTIYF.

The chain carries TRBV11-3 and TRBJ2-5; 7 bases are shared with TRBD2. The CDR3 has 15 residues. Per the germline V gene, CDR1 is SGHNT and CDR2 is YENEEA. V gave up 1 base and J gave up 3 bases; unmatched junction bases: 5. The CDR3 sequence: CASSLGLAVKETQYF. Written as DNA, the CDR3 is TGTGCCAGCAGCTTAGGGCTAGCGGTAAAAGAGACCCAGTACTTC.

V is TRBV19 and J is TRBJ1-3; D possibly corresponds to TRBD1 (5 bases). The CDR3 extends over 17 amino acids. Germline values: CDR1 LNHDA, CDR2 SQIVND (reference sequence). V was clipped by 3 bases and J by 1 base, with 16 bases between them. The CDR3 is CASSILPFGTSGNTIYF. CDR3 nucleotide sequence: TGTGCCAGTAGTATTCTTCCTTTTGGGACGTCTGGAAACACCATATATTTT.

The chain's CDR3 is CASSLSASTTDTQYF. In nucleotides, the CDR3 is TGTGCCAGCAGCTTAAGTGCTAGCACCACAGATACGCAGTATTTT. This chain connects TRBV7-3 to TRBJ2-3, with D possibly TRBD2 on 5 matching bases. The CDR3 is 15 amino acids. Trimming pared 1 base from V and 2 bases from J, leaving 10 bases between. Germline CDR1 SGHTA, CDR2 FQGTGA.

This sequence joins TRBV2 and TRBJ2-1; tentative D call: TRBD1 (6 bases). This CDR3 comprises 14 residues. Germline assignment: CDR1 SNHLY and CDR2 FYNNEI. V was pared by 6 bases and J by 10 bases, with 19 bases between. In DNA, the CDR3 is TGTGCCAGCAGGGTCGACAGGCTTACAATCGAGCAGTTCTTC. Its translation: CASRVDRLTIEQFF.

The chain couples TRBV30 to TRBJ2-1; tentative D call: TRBD2 (5 bases). CDR3 length equals 14 residues. Germline CDR1 reads GTSNPN; CDR2 reads SVGIG (reference sequence). V was trimmed by 5 bases and J by 6 bases, leaving 17 bases between them. CDR3 loop: CAWGGLGWVNEQFF. The CDR3 DNA sequence: TGTGCCTGGGGTGGACTGGGATGGGTCAATGAGCAGTTCTTC.

The chain has TRBV5-1 and TRBJ2-5, with a weak D call TRBD2 (7 bases). The CDR3 is 13 amino acids. CDR1 is SGHRS and CDR2 is YFSETQ in the germline V gene. Trimming left V 5 bases short and J 3 bases short, with 11 bases between. The CDR3 sequence is CASRGGAEETQYF. DNA for the CDR3: TGCGCCAGCAGAGGGGGGGCAGAAGAGACCCAGTACTTC.

CDR3 in amino acids: CAWSDGASYEQYF. The CDR3 nucleotides are TGTGCCTGGAGCGACGGGGCATCCTACGAGCAGTACTTC. V is TRBV30 and J is TRBJ2-7, with D tentatively TRBD1 or TRBD2 (5 bases each). Germline V gene sequence: CDR1 GTSNPN, CDR2 SVGIG (reference sequence). The V and J ends lost 3 bases and 1 base respectively, with 10 bases between them. The CDR3 spans 13 residues. Based on the CDR3 plus reference TRBV30 and TRBJ2-7, the full variable domain is SQTIHQWPATLVQPVGSPLSLECTVEGTSNPNLYWYRQAAGRGLQLLFYSVGIGQISSEVPQNLSASRPQDRQFILSSKKLLLSDSGFYLCAWSDGASYEQYFGPGTRLTVT.

This chain uses TRBV19 with TRBJ1-4; D call uncertain. Germline V gene data show CDR1 as LNHDA and CDR2 as SQIVND (reference sequence). The CDR3 consists of 11 residues. V was shortened by 6 bases and J by 5 bases, with 4 bases between the two germline ends. The CDR3 spells CASSRNEKLFF. In DNA form, the CDR3 reads TGTGCCAGTAGCAGGAATGAAAAACTGTTTTTT.

The chain has TRBV6-5 and TRBJ1-2; 7 bases align to TRBD1. This CDR3 region has 14 residues. The germline V gene has CDR1 MNHEY and CDR2 SVGAGI. V was clipped by 5 bases and J by 3 bases; unmatched bases: 6. The CDR3: CASSLTGEDYGYTF. The DNA of the CDR3 is TGTGCCAGCAGTCTAACAGGGGAAGACTATGGCTACACCTTC.

The table lists this clone with a few counts. The rearrangement uses TRBV2 and TRBJ2-7; D is unclear. Germline CDR1 SNHLY, CDR2 FYNNEI. This CDR3 is 14 amino acids long. Trimming removed 2 bases at V and 2 bases at J, with 10 bases between. CDR3 bases: TGTGCCAGCAGTGAACGACGGCTTGCCTACGAGCAGTACTTC. Protein product: CASSERRLAYEQYF.

The chain joins TRBV19 to TRBJ1-1, with TRBD1 matching 9 bases. The CDR3 sequence is 18 residues long. V shed 5 bases, J shed 8 bases, and the junction held 21 bases outside the gene matches. CDR1 LNHDA and CDR2 SQIVND come from the germline V gene (reference sequence). CDR3 in DNA: TGTGCCAGTAGTTCCACGACAGGGGGAGGCTCTCGACCCTTCGAAGCTTTCTTT. Translation gives CASSSTTGGGSRPFEAFF.

This chain connects TRBV4-1 to TRBJ1-4; the D gene is possibly TRBD1 (6 bases). The germline V gene encodes CDR1 MGHRA and CDR2 YSYEKL. Trimming left V 1 base short and J 5 bases short, with 17 bases between. The CDR3 totals 17 residues. The CDR3 is CASSQGPNDRKNEKLFF. The CDR3 region has the DNA TGCGCCAGCAGCCAAGGGCCGAATGACAGGAAAAATGAAAAACTGTTTTTT.

The chain links TRBV19 to TRBJ2-3; D call uncertain. V was pared by 10 bases and J by 2 bases, with 1 base between. The CDR3 is 9 amino acids. Germline lookup yields CDR1 LNHDA and CDR2 SQIVND (reference sequence). The CDR3 reads CATTDTQYF. The CDR3 region has the DNA TGTGCCACCACAGATACGCAGTATTTT.

The rearrangement links TRBV9 to TRBJ2-5; D perhaps matches TRBD2 (6 bases). Germline lookup yields CDR1 SGDLS and CDR2 YYNGEE. The CDR3 totals 15 residues. The V and J ends lost 0 bases and 4 bases respectively, with 13 bases between them. This CDR3 is CASSVAPGRRETQYF. CDR3 coding DNA: TGTGCCAGCAGCGTAGCTCCGGGGAGGCGAGAGACCCAGTACTTC.

CDR3 region: CASSVQGNNYGYTF. The CDR3 region has the DNA TGTGCCAGCAGTGTCCAGGGGAATAACTATGGCTACACCTTC. The rearrangement uses TRBV2 and TRBJ1-2; a weak D match, TRBD1 (6 bases). The CDR3 loop spans 14 amino acids. V lost 4 bases, J lost 1 base, and 10 bases lay in between. CDR1 and CDR2 (germline): SNHLY, FYNNEI. Together with reference TRBV2 and TRBJ1-2, the CDR3 gives the full variable domain: EPEVTQTPSHQVTQMGQEVILRCVPISNHLYFYWYRQILGQKVEFLVSFYNNEISEKSEIFDDQFSVERPDGSNFTLKIRSTKLEDSAMYFCASSVQGNNYGYTFGSGTRLTVV.

By share, this clone counts as medium-sized. The rearrangement links TRBV19 to TRBJ1-5; possible D gene TRBD1, 5 bases. The V end was cut by 5 bases, the J end by 0 bases, with 11 bases between. The V gene's germline CDR1 is LNHDA and CDR2 SQIVND (reference sequence). The CDR3 is made up of 15 amino acids. Here the CDR3 DNA reads TGTGCCAGTAGTTCCGGGACGCCTAGCAATCAGCCCCAGCATTTT. This gives the protein CASSSGTPSNQPQHF. Filled out from reference TRBV19 and TRBJ1-5, the complete variable domain reads DGGITQSPKYLFRKEGQNVTLSCEQNLNHDAMYWYRQDPGQGLRLIYYSQIVNDFQKGDIAEGYSVSREKKESFPLTVTSAQKNPTAFYLCASSSGTPSNQPQHFGDGTRLSIL.